This TCR beta chain was identified in a study of cytomegalovirus exposure and HLA in healthy donors. PCR used 60 Vbeta primers and 13 Jbeta primers. Produced via immunoSEQ multiplex PCR; TCRdb's table is partial and in-frame only. Altogether around 100,000 clones are present, roughly 79% being singletons, with the ten largest covering approximately 5%. V was clipped by 4 bases and J by 0 bases, with 11 bases between them. The CDR3 contains 15 residues. Germline CDR1 and CDR2: SGHRS and YFSETQ. General study results and limits: It was in a later analysis that TCR association rates were seen to vary by HLA locus, highest for DRB1 and lowest for HLA-C.

About this clone itself: Its specificity is unknown.

The rearrangement links TRBV5-1 to TRBJ1-3; D call uncertain. The sequence was collected from a man aged 55 to 70 in good health and CMV-seropositive. Sequenced material: PBMCs. The CDR3 sequence: CASSRDIPSGNTIYF. The CDR3 nucleotides read TGCGCCAGCAGCCGTGACATACCCTCTGGAAACACCATATATTTT.